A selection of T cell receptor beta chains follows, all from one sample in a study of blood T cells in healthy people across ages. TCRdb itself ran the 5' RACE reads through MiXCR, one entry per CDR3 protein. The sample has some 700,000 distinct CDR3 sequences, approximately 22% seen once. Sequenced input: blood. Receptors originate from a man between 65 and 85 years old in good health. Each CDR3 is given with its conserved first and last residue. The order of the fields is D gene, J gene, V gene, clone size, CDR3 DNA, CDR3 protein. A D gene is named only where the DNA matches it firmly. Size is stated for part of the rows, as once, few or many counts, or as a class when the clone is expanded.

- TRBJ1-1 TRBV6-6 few TGTGCCAGCAGTTCCCTCTCGGGACAGAACACTGAAGCTTTCTTT CASSSLSGQNTEAFF
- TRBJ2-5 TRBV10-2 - TGCGCCAGGGCACTGAACGAGAAAGAGACCCAGTACTTC CARALNEKETQYF
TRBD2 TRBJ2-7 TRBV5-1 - TGCGCCAGCAGAGTAGCGGGGGGCCCCTACGAGCAGTACTTC CASRVAGGPYEQYF
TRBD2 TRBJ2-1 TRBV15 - TGTGCCACCAGCACCTTAGGACTAGCGGGATACAATGAGCAGTTCTTC CATSTLGLAGYNEQFF
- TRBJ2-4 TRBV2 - TGTGCCAGCAGTCGCCGGGATGAGAGAAACATTCAGTACTTC CASSRRDERNIQYF
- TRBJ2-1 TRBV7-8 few TGTGCCAGCAGAAGGCCGGGACTGGGCAATGAGCAGTTCTTC CASRRPGLGNEQFF
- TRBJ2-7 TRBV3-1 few TGTGCCAGCAGCCAAGACTTCCACGAGCAGTACTTC CASSQDFHEQYF
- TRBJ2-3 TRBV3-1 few TGTGCCAGCAGCCGGGCCCCATCAGATACGCAGTATTTT CASSRAPSDTQYF
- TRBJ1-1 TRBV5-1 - TGCGCCAGCAGCGGAGACGGGAACGATCAAGCTTTCTTT CASSGDGNDQAFF
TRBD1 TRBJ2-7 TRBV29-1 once TGCAGTACCCGGACAGGGGAAGCTTACGAGCAGTACTTC CSTRTGEAYEQYF
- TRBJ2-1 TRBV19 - TGTGCCAGTAGTATAGATCTGGCGGGTACTTACAATGAGCAGTTCTTC CASSIDLAGTYNEQFF
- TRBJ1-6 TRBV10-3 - TGTGCCATCAGTGAAGACAGCCTAAATTCACCCCTCCACTTT CAISEDSLNSPLHF
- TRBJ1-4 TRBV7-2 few TGTGCCAGCAGCTTAGGACCCACAGCAACTAATGAAAAACTGTTTTTT CASSLGPTATNEKLFF
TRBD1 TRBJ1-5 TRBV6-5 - TGTGCCAGCATGGGGACAGTAAATCAGCCCCAGCATTTT CASMGTVNQPQHF
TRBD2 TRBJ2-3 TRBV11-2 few TGTGCCAGCGCGCGACTAGCGGGATTCTCTAGCACAGATACGCAGTATTTT CASARLAGFSSTDTQYF
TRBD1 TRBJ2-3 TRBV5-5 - TGTGCCAGCAGCTGGGACAGGGGGGGCGATACGCAGTATTTT CASSWDRGGDTQYF
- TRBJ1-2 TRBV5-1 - TGCGCCAGCAGTAGTAGGGCAGAAACTAACTATGGCTACACCTTC CASSSRAETNYGYTF
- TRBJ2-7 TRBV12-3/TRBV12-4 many TGTGCCAGCAGTTTCGGGGGTCAGGGATTCGGCAACGAGCAGTACTTC CASSFGGQGFGNEQYF
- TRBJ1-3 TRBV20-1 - TGCAGTGCCAAACACAGGGTGGCGGGAAACACCATATATTTT CSAKHRVAGNTIYF
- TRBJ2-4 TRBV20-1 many TGCAGTGCTAGAAACAACGGAGGTGGGGCCAAAAACATTCAGTACTTC CSARNNGGGAKNIQYF
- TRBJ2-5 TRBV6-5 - TGTGCCAGCAGTGAGTGGGGGGGCCAACAAGAGACCCAGTACTTC CASSEWGGQQETQYF
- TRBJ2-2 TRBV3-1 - TGTGCCAGCAGCCTGTACCAGACAGGCAGGGAGCTGTTTTTT CASSLYQTGRELFF
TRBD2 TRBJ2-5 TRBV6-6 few TGTGCCAGCAGCCCTACTCTAGCGGGAGCTGAGGAGACCCAGTACTTC CASSPTLAGAEETQYF